The source of this T cell receptor beta chain is a study of beta chain features in type 1 diabetes. Overall study results and limits: There was a moderate but significant shortening of TCRB CDR3s in all four CD4+ subsets of Type 1 diabetes patients. VDJ junctions from type 1 diabetes patients carried fewer insertions and larger deletions.

Via the markers CD45RO/CCR7/CD25/CD127/CD95/CD27, stem cell-like memory, regulatory, central memory and naive CD4+ cells were sorted. The table lists this clone with a few counts. The antigen is unknown. Expressed TCRB transcripts were sequenced, since all the RNA that had been isolated was reverse transcribed. Sequencing of naive, central memory and regulatory T cell samples gave an average of approximately 3.3 million reads. Sequenced by immunoSEQ multiplex PCR; TCRdb stores in-frame clones only, minus some. The data contain nearly 700,000 clones, roughly an eighth of them singletons. This CDR3 is 16 amino acids long. Germline V gene data show CDR1 as KGHSH and CDR2 as LQKENI. The V gene lost 1 base and the J gene lost 0 bases, with 9 bases spanning the gap.

The sequence was collected from a man aged 18 to 29 with type 1 diabetes. The sequencing input was naive CD4+ T cells from blood. The chain couples TRBV18 to TRBJ2-2; no firm D call. The CDR3 spells CASSPQAATNTGELFF. As DNA, the CDR3 is TGTGCCAGCTCACCACAGGCAGCTACGAACACCGGGGAGCTGTTTTTT.